This TCR beta chain was recovered during a study of blood T cell repertoires in COVID-19. Study-wide context: Both acute and convalescent COVID-19 samples were obtained from the United States, Italy and Spain. T cells, B-cell-depleted T cells, or PBMCs supplied cDNA or gDNA.

The study drew participants aged about 18 to 95 years from roughly 25 US areas. Someone with COVID-19 had been met by exposed participants within 2 weeks before study entry. Produced via immunoSEQ multiplex PCR; TCRdb's table is partial and in-frame only. The data show more than 300,000 clones, roughly 90% seen once. The sample consisted of PBMCs or T cells enriched from blood (not recorded which). The sequence derives from a woman between 25 and 40 years old who had been exposed to COVID-19.

The CDR3 spells CASSPGGAQEAFF. The CDR3 DNA follows: TGTGCCAGCAGCCCGGGGGGCGCCCAGGAAGCTTTCTTT. This sequence joins TRBV5-6 and TRBJ1-1, with a possible D match to TRBD1 (6 bases). CDR1 is SGHDT, CDR2 YYEEEE, per germline. Trimming shortened V by 4 bases and J by 8 bases, and 15 bases separated the two germline ends. The CDR3 extends over 13 amino acids.